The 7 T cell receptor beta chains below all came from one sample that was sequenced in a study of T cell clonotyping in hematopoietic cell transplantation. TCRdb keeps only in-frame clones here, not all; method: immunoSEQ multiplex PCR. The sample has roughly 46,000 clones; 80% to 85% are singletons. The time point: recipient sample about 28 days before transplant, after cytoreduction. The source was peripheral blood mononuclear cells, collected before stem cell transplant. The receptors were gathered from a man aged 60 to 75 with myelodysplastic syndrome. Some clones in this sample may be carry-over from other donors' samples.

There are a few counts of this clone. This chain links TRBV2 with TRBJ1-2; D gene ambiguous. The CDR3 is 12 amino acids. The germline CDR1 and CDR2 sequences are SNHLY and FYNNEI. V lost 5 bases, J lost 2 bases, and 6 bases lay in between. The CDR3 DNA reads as TGTGCCAGCAGTATGCAGAACTATGGCTACACCTTC. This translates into CASSMQNYGYTF.

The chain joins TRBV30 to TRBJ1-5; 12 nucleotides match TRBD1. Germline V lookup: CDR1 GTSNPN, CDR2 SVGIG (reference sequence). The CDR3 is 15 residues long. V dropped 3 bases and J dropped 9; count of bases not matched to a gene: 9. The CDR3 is CAWSTPGTGGGPQHF. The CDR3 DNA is TGTGCCTGGAGCACTCCCGGGACAGGGGGCGGGCCCCAGCATTTT.

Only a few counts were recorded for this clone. This CDR3 reads CASSLQDVASYGYTF. The CDR3 nucleotides are TGTGCCAGCAGCTTACAGGACGTAGCGAGCTATGGCTACACCTTC. The chain couples TRBV11-2 to TRBJ1-2; no firm D call. Germline V CDR1 and CDR2: SGHAT, FQNNGV. Deletions cut 2 bases from V and 4 bases from J, with 14 bases between. This CDR3 comprises 15 residues.

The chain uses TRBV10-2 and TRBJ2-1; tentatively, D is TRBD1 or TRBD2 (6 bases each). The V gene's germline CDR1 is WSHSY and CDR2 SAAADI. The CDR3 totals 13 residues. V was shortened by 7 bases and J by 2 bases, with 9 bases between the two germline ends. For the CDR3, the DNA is TGCGCCAGCAAACGGGGGCCCTACAATGAGCAGTTCTTC. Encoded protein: CASKRGPYNEQFF.

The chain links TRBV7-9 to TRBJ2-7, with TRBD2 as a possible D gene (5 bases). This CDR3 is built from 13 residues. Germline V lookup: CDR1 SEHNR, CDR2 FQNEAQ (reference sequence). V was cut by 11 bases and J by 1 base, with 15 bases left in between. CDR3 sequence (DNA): TGTGCCGTTTCCGGAGGCAGATCCTACGAGCAGTACTTC. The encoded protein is CAVSGGRSYEQYF.

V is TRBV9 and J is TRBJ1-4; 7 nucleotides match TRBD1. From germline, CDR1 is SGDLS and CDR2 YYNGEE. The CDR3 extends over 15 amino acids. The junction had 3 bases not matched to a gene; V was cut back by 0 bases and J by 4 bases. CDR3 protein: CASSVEGQYNEKLFF. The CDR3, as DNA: TGTGCCAGCAGCGTAGAGGGACAGTATAATGAAAAACTGTTTTTT.

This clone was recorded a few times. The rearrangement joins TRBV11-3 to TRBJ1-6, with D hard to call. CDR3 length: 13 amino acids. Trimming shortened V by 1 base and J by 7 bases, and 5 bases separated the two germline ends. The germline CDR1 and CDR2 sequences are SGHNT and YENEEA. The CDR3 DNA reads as TGTGCCAGCAGCTTAGCGGGAAATTCACCCCTCCACTTT. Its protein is CASSLAGNSPLHF.